These T cell receptor beta chains were read from a single sample in a study of tumor-infiltrating lymphocytes in oesophageal squamous cell carcinoma. TCRdb re-analysed the PCR reads in MiXCR, keeping a single row per CDR3 protein. The table has about 12,000 distinct CDR3 sequences, over 50% seen once; the top ten hold 28%. What was sequenced was esophageal tumor tissue. These receptors were collected from a female donor with esophageal squamous cell carcinoma. The CDR3 runs from the conserved cysteine through the conserved F or W. A D gene is named only where the DNA matches it firmly. The size entry is marked missing in some rows and otherwise reads once, few, many or a size class.

size	D	V	J	CDR3	DNA
few	TRBD2	TRBV30	TRBJ2-3	CAWGLVSGSFTDTQYF	TGTGCCTGGGGGCTGGTTAGCGGGAGTTTCACAGATACGCAGTATTTT
many	NA	TRBV5-5	TRBJ2-1	CASRRGGIPLEEQFF	TGTGCCAGCAGACGAGGGGGGATTCCATTGGAGGAGCAGTTCTTC
few	TRBD2	TRBV7-6	TRBJ2-1	CASSWGGGANNEQFF	TGTGCCAGCAGCTGGGGCGGGGGGGCTAACAATGAGCAGTTCTTC
NA	TRBD1	TRBV12-3/TRBV12-4	TRBJ2-1	CASSYGGTGVGPNEQFF	TGTGCCAGCAGTTACGGCGGGACAGGGGTGGGACCCAATGAGCAGTTCTTC
NA	NA	TRBV7-8	TRBJ2-2	CASSPGRRSTGELFF	TGTGCCAGCAGCCCTGGACGCAGGAGCACCGGGGAGCTGTTTTTT
NA	NA	TRBV6-2/TRBV6-3	TRBJ1-5	CASSYSPEYQPQHF	TGTGCCAGCAGTTACTCCCCAGAATATCAGCCCCAGCATTTT
NA	TRBD1	TRBV7-4	TRBJ2-5	CASSLGGQGTQYF	TGTGCCAGCAGCTTAGGGGGACAGGGGACCCAGTACTTC
NA	NA	TRBV30	TRBJ1-2	CAWSVLQGRGYTF	TGTGCCTGGAGTGTACTACAGGGCCGAGGCTACACCTTC
NA	TRBD1	TRBV7-8	TRBJ2-3	CASSADREYTQYF	TGTGCCAGCAGCGCGGACAGGGAATATACGCAGTATTTT
NA	NA	TRBV12-3/TRBV12-4	TRBJ2-3	CASSSRLVRTSDTQYF	TGTGCCAGCAGTTCCCGACTAGTTAGGACCTCAGATACGCAGTATTTT
NA	TRBD1	TRBV11-2	TRBJ2-5	CASSPSLTGGETQYF	TGTGCCAGCAGCCCCTCTCTGACAGGGGGAGAGACCCAGTACTTC
NA	NA	TRBV28	TRBJ2-1	CASSLQPSSYNEQFF	TGTGCCAGCAGCTTACAGCCCTCTTCCTACAATGAGCAGTTCTTC
NA	NA	TRBV7-2	TRBJ2-4	CASSSAGQITDTQYF	TGTGCCAGCAGCTCGGCAGGCCAAATCACAGATACGCAGTACTTC
NA	NA	TRBV7-3	TRBJ2-7	CASSLTREYEQYF	TGTGCCAGCAGCTTAACCAGGGAGTACGAGCAGTACTTC
NA	TRBD2	TRBV7-6	TRBJ2-7	CASSPTPLLAGGRNEQYF	TGTGCCAGCAGTCCCACCCCGTTACTAGCGGGAGGACGCAATGAGCAGTACTTC
few	NA	TRBV6-2/TRBV6-3	TRBJ1-1	CASSYSNRPEAFF	TGTGCCAGCAGTTACTCGAACAGGCCTGAAGCTTTCTTT
few	TRBD2	TRBV19	TRBJ2-1	CASSMSGGFYNEQFF	TGTGCCAGTAGTATGAGCGGGGGGTTCTACAATGAGCAGTTCTTC
NA	TRBD1	TRBV6-1	TRBJ2-3	CASSEADRFTDTQYF	TGTGCCAGCAGTGAAGCGGACAGGTTCACAGATACGCAGTATTTT
NA	NA	TRBV10-1	TRBJ2-3	CASSESQPTDTQYF	TGCGCCAGCAGTGAGTCGCAGCCCACAGATACGCAGTATTTT
NA	NA	TRBV7-3	TRBJ2-1	CASSRGARREQFF	TGTGCCAGCAGCCGCGGGGCGCGTCGGGAGCAGTTCTTC
NA	TRBD1	TRBV24-1	TRBJ2-5	CATSDPGQGSPETQYF	TGTGCCACCAGTGATCCGGGACAGGGGAGTCCAGAGACCCAGTACTTC
NA	TRBD1	TRBV6-5	TRBJ2-7	CASSYSRQGHEQYF	TGTGCCAGCAGTTACTCGAGACAGGGACACGAGCAGTACTTC
few	NA	TRBV7-6	TRBJ2-1	CASSLAIGTTNEQFF	TGTGCCAGCAGCTTAGCCATCGGGACGACGAATGAGCAGTTCTTC
NA	TRBD1	TRBV28	TRBJ2-1	CASTPGGSYNEQFF	TGTGCCAGCACCCCAGGGGGCTCCTACAATGAGCAGTTCTTC
many	NA	TRBV7-2	TRBJ2-4	CASSPDHNKGNIQYF	TGTGCCAGCAGCCCAGACCACAACAAGGGAAACATTCAGTACTTC
NA	TRBD2	TRBV7-9	TRBJ2-7	CASSLRTSNPYEQYF	TGTGCCAGCAGCTTAAGGACTAGCAACCCCTACGAGCAGTACTTC
few	NA	TRBV7-2	TRBJ2-1	CASSLSLERRHEQFF	TGTGCCAGCAGCTTATCACTAGAGCGGCGGCATGAGCAGTTCTTC
NA	NA	TRBV7-2	TRBJ1-2	CASSSTRGGSYGYTF	TGTGCCAGCAGCTCAACCCGTGGGGGGAGCTATGGCTACACCTTC
few	NA	TRBV12-3/TRBV12-4	TRBJ2-3	CASSLVRVTDTQYF	TGTGCCAGCAGTTTAGTCCGAGTCACAGATACGCAGTATTTT